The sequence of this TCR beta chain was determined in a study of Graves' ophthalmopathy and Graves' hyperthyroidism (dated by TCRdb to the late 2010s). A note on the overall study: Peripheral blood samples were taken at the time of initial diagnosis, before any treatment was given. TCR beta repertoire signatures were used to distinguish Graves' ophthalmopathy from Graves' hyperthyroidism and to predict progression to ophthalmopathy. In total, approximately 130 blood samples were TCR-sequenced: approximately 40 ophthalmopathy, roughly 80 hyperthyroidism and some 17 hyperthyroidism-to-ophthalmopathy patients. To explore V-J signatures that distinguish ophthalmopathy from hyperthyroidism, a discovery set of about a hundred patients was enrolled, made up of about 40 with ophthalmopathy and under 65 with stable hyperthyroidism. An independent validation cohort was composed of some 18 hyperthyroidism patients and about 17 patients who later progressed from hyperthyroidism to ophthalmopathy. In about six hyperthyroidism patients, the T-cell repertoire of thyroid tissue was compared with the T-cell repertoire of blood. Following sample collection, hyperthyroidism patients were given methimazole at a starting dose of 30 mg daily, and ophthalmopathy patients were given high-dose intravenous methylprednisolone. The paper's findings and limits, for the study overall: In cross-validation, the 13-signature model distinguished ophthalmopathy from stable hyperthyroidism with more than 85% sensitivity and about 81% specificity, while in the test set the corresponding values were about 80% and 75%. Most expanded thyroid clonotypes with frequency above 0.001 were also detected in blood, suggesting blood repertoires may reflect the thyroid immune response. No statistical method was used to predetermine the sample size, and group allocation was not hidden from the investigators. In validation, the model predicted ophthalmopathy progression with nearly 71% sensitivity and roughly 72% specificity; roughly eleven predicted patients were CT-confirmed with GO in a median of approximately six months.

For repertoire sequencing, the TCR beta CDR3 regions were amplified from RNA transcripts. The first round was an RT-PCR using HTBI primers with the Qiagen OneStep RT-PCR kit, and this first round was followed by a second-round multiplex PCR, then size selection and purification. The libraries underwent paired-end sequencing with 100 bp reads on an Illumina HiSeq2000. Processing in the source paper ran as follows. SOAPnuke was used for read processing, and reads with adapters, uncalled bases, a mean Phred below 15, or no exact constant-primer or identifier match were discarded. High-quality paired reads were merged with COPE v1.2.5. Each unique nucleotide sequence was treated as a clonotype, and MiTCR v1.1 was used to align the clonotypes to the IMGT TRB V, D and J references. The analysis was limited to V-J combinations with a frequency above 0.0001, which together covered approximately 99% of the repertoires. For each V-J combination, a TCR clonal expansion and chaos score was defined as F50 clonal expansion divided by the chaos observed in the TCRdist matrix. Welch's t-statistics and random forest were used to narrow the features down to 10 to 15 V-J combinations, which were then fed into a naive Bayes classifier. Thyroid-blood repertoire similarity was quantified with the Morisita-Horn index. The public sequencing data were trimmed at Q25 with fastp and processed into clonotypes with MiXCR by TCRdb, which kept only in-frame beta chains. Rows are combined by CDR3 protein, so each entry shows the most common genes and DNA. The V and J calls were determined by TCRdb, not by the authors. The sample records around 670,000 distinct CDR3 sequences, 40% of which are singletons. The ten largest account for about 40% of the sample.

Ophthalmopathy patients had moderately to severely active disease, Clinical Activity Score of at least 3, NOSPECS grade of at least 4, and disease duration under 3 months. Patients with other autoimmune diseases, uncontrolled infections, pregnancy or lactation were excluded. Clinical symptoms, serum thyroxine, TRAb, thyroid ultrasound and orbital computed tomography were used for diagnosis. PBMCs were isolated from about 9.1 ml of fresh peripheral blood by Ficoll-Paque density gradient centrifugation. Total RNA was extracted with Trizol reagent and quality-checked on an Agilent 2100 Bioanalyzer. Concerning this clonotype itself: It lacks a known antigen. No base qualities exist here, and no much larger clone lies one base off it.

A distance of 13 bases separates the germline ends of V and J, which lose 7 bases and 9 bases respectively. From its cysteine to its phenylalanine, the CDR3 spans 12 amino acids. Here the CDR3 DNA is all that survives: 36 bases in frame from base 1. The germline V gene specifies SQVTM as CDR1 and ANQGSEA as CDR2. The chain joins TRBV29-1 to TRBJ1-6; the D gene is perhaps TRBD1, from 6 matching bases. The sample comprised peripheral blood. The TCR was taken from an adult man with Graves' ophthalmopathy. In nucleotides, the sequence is TGCAGCGGCCGGGGGGCCGTTTCACCCCTCCACTTT. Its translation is CSGRGAVSPLHF.